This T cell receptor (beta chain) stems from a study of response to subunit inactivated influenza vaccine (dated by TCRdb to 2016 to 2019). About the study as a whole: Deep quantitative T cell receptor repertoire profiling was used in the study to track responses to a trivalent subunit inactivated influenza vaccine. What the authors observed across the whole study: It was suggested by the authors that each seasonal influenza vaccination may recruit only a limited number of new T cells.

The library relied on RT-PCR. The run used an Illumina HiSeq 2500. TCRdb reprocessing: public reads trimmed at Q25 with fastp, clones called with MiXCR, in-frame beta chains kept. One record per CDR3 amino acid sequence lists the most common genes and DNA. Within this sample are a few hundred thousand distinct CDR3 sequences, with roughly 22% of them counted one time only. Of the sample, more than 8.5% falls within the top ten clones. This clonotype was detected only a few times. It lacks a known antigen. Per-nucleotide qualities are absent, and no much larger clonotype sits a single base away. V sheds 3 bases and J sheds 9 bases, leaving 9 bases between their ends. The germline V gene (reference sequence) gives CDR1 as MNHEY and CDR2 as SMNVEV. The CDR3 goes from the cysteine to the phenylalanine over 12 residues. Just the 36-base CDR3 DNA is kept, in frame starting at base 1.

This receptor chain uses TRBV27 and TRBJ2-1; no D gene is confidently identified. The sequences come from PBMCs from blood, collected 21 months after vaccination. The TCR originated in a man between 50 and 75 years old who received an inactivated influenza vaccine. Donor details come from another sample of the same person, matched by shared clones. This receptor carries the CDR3 CASSLPGPEQFF. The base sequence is TGTGCCAGCAGTTTGCCGGGCCCTGAGCAGTTCTTC.